This T cell receptor (beta chain) emerged from a study of T cell responses to AZD1222 COVID-19 vaccine. About the study: Analyses pooled second doses at about 4 or about 12 weeks. Study-level points and caveats: Repertoire sampling happened only post peak T cell response. Clonal diversity was possibly underestimated; the donors were predominantly white British and more often female.

Sequencing used immunoSEQ multiplex PCR; TCRdb keeps in-frame clones, though not all of them. The sample gives 120,000 or so clones, 80% to 95% of which show up once; approximately 8% is in the top ten. Germline CDR1 KGHSH, CDR2 LQKENI. CDR3 length equals 17 residues. Trimming took off 4 bases at V and 1 base at J, with 18 bases between the two ends. In the case of this clone: Its matching antigen is unknown.

Sample: peripheral blood, taken on day 0 of AZD1222 vaccination. The sequence was obtained from an adult in good health. The V and J genes are TRBV18 and TRBJ2-3; possible D gene TRBD1, 6 bases. The CDR3 reads CASSQLLPRQGTDTQYF. CDR3 DNA: TGTGCCAGCTCACAACTCCTCCCTCGACAGGGCACAGATACGCAGTATTTT.